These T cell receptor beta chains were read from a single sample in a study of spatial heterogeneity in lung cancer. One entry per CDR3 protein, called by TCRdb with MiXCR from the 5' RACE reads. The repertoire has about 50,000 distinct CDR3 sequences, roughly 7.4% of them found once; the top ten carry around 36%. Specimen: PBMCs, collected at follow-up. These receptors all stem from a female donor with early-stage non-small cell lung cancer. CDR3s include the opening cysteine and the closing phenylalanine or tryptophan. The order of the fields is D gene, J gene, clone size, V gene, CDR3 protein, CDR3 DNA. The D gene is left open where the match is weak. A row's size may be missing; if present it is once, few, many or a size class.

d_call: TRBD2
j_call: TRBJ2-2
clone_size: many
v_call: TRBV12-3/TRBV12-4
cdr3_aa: CASSQLAGAGELFF
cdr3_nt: TGTGCCAGCAGCCAGCTAGCGGGGGCCGGGGAGCTGTTTTTT

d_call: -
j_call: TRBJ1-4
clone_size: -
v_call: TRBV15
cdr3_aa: CATSARQPVNEKLFF
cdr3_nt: TGTGCCACCAGCGCGCGGCAGCCGGTGAATGAAAAACTGTTTTTT

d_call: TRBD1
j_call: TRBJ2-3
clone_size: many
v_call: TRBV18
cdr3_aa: CASSPAGGSADTQYF
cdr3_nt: TGTGCCAGCTCACCAGCAGGGGGCAGCGCAGATACGCAGTATTTT

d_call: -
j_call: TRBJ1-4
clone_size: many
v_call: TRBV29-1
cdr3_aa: CSVARATNEKLFF
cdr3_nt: TGCAGCGTTGCCAGGGCAACTAATGAAAAACTGTTTTTT

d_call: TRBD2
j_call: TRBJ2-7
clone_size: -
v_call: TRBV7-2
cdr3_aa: CASRSSGGTYEQYF
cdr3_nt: TGTGCCAGCAGATCTAGCGGGGGAACCTACGAGCAGTACTTC

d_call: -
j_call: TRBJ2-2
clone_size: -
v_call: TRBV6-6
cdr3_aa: CASSYSAGELFF
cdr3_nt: TGTGCCAGCAGTTACTCGGCCGGGGAGCTGTTTTTT

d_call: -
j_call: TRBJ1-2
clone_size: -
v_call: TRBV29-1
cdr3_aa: CSVNTRGNYGYTF
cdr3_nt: TGCAGCGTCAATACACGGGGAAACTATGGCTACACCTTC

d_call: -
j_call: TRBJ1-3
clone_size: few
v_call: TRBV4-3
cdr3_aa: CASSQVDWANTIYF
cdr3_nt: TGCGCCAGCAGCCAAGTGGATTGGGCCAACACCATATATTTT

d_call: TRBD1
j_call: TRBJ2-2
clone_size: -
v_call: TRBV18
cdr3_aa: CASSPPTGWTGELFF
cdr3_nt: TGTGCCAGCTCACCCCCGACAGGGTGGACCGGGGAGCTGTTTTTT

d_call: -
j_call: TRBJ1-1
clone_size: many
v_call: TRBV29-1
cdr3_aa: CSSQRAPDTEAFF
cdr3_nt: TGCAGCTCCCAGAGGGCGCCGGACACTGAAGCTTTCTTT

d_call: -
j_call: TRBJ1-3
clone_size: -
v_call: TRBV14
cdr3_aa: CASSPYRGAYGNTIYF
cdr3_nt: TGTGCCAGCAGTCCCTATAGAGGGGCGTATGGAAACACCATATATTTT

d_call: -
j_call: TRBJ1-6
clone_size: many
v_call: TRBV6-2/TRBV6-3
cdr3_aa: CASSYKSSSYNSPLHF
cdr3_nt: TGTGCCAGCAGTTACAAGTCGAGCTCCTATAATTCACCCCTCCACTTT

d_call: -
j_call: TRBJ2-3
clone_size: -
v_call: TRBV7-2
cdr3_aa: CASSSDGEDTQYF
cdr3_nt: TGTGCCAGCAGCTCCGACGGGGAAGATACGCAGTATTTT

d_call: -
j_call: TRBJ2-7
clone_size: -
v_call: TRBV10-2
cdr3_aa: CASSTGDSSYEQYF
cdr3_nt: TGCGCCAGCAGTACAGGCGACAGCTCCTACGAGCAGTACTTC

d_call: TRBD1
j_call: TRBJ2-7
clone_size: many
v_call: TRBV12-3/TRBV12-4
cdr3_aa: CASSLARDRGYEQYF
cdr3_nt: TGTGCCAGCAGTTTAGCTAGGGACAGGGGCTACGAGCAGTACTTC

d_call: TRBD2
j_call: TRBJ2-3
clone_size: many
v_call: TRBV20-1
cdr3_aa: CSARRPSGGRTDTQYF
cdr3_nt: TGCAGTGCTAGAAGACCTAGCGGGGGTCGGACAGATACGCAGTATTTT

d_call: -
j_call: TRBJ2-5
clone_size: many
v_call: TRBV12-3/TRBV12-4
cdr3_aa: CASSFGASRETQYF
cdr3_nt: TGTGCCAGCAGTTTCGGGGCTAGCCGGGAGACCCAGTACTTC

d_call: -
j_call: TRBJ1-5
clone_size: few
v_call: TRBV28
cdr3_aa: CASSKFEGHRLLQHF
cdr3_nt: TGTGCCAGCAGCAAATTCGAGGGACACCGACTTCTCCAGCATTTT

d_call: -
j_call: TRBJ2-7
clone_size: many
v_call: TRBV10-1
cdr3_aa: CASSERQTGYEQYF
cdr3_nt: TGCGCCAGCAGTGAGCGGCAGACGGGCTACGAGCAGTACTTC

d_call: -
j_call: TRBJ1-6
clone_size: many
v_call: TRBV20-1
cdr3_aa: CSARDAEKQTPGSPLHF
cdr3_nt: TGCAGTGCTAGAGATGCCGAGAAACAAACACCGGGTTCACCCCTCCACTTT

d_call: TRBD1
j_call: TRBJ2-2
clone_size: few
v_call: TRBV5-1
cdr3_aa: CASSSDPGQVSAGELFF
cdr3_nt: TGCGCCAGCAGCTCAGACCCGGGACAGGTGTCCGCCGGGGAGCTGTTTTTT

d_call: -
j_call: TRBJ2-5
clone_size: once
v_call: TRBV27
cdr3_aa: CASTPAGAEETQYF
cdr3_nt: TGTGCCAGCACGCCGGCGGGGGCTGAGGAGACCCAGTACTTC

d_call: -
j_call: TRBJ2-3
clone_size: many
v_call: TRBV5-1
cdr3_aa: CASSLGARRGTDTQYF
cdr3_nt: TGCGCCAGCAGCTTAGGGGCGAGGAGAGGCACAGATACGCAGTATTTT

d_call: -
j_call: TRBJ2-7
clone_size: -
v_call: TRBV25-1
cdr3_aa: CASSELGLYPYEQYF
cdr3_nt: TGTGCCAGCAGTGAGCTGGGACTGTACCCCTACGAGCAGTACTTC

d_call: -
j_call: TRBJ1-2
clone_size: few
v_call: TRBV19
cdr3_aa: CATPSPGGWGYTF
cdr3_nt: TGTGCCACCCCCTCACCCGGGGGTTGGGGCTACACCTTC

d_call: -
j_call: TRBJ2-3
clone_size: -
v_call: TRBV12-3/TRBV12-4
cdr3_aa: CASKLLVGARADTQYF
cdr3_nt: TGTGCCAGCAAACTACTTGTGGGGGCGAGGGCAGATACGCAGTATTTT

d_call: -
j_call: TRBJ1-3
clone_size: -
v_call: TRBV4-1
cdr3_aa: CASSQEIGGGDSGNTIYF
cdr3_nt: TGCGCCAGCAGCCAAGAGATAGGCGGCGGCGACTCTGGAAACACCATATATTTT

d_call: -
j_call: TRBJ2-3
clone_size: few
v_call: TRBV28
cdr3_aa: CASRTPGRNTDTQYF
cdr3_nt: TGTGCCAGCAGGACCCCGGGACGGAACACAGATACGCAGTATTTT

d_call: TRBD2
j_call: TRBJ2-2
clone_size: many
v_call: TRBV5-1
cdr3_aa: CASSPRPGGAPGELFF
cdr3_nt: TGCGCCAGCAGCCCCCGCCCGGGGGGGGCCCCCGGGGAGCTGTTTTTT

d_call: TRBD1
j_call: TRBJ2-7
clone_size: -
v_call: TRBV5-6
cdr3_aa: CASSLQGVRIEQYF
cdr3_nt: TGTGCCAGCAGCTTGCAGGGGGTGAGGATCGAGCAGTACTTC

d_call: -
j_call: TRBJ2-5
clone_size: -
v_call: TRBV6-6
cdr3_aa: CASSYGRGLEETQYF
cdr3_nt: TGTGCCAGCAGTTACGGGCGGGGGCTGGAAGAGACCCAGTACTTC

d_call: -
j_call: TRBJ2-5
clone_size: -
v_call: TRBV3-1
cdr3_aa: CASSPSGQGETQYF
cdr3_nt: TGTGCCAGCAGCCCCTCGGGGCAGGGAGAGACCCAGTACTTC

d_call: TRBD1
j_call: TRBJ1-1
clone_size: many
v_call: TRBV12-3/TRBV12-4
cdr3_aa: CASTRQGMSAAEAFF
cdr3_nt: TGTGCCAGCACGCGACAGGGGATGAGCGCTGCTGAAGCTTTCTTT